The 28 T cell receptor beta chains presented below share a single source sample, sequenced in a study of T cell repertoires in cytomegalovirus infection. No antigen is known for these receptors. TCRdb used MiXCR to reprocess the reads, holding one entry per CDR3 protein. Among about 160,000 distinct CDR3 sequences listed, about 20% were seen once. The sample was CD8+ T cells from cultured PBMCs, taken from culture after CMV antigen stimulation. These receptors all come from a human donor in good health (CMV status not recorded). Some clones in this sample may be carry-over from other donors' samples.

The genes are TRBV7-9 and TRBJ2-6, with D unclear. V was shortened by 3 bases and J by 0 bases, with 3 bases between the two germline ends. CDR3 length: 14 residues. Germline CDR1 SEHNR, CDR2 FQNEAQ (reference sequence). The CDR3 region is CASSLNSGANVLTF. The CDR3 coding sequence is TGTGCCAGCAGCTTGAACTCTGGGGCCAACGTCCTGACTTTC.

The chain couples TRBV12-3 or TRBV12-4 to TRBJ2-1, with D possibly being TRBD2 (6 bases). V lost 6 bases and J lost 8, with 20 bases in between. The length of the CDR3 is 15 residues. The CDR3 DNA follows: TGTGCCAGCAGGCCGGAGGGGCAGGGTGGGCATGAGCAGTTCTTC. Translation gives CASRPEGQGGHEQFF.

The chain carries TRBV12-5 and TRBJ1-5; D unresolved. This CDR3 region has 14 residues. V lost 6 bases and J 5 bases, leaving 14 bases between the germline ends. The germline V gene encodes CDR1 LGHNT and CDR2 FRNRAP. In DNA form, the CDR3 reads TGTGCTAGTGGCGGACCTACCCACTATCAGCCCCAGCATTTT. This gives the protein CASGGPTHYQPQHF.

This chain uses TRBV6-8 with TRBJ2-7; D possibly corresponds to TRBD2 (5 bases). V was shortened by 7 bases and J by 1 base, with 14 bases between the two germline ends. Per the germline V gene, CDR1 is MNHGY and CDR2 is SAAAGT. The CDR3 is made up of 14 amino acids. The CDR3, as DNA: TGTGCCAGCACCCAACCGTGGGAGTCCTACGAGCAGTACTTC. It yields the protein CASTQPWESYEQYF.

This clonotype was observed a few times. The V call is TRBV5-6, the J call TRBJ2-7, with D perhaps TRBD1 (5 bases). Germline CDR1 SGHDT, CDR2 YYEEEE. The V end was cut by 3 bases, the J end by 3 bases, with 16 bases between. CDR3 size: 15 residues. CDR3 amino acids: CASSSATEPGYEQYF. In DNA, the CDR3 is TGTGCCAGCAGCTCCGCGACAGAACCCGGCTACGAGCAGTACTTC.

The J gene is TRBJ2-2, the V gene TRBV7-2; possibly TRBD2 for D (5 bases). The CDR3 loop spans 14 amino acids. Germline V CDR1 and CDR2: SGHTA, FQGNSA. The V and J ends lost 3 bases and 6 bases respectively, with 11 bases between them. In DNA, the CDR3 is TGTGCCAGCAGCTTCGGACTCTACGCCGGGGAGCTGTTTTTT. This translates into CASSFGLYAGELFF.

This clonotype was counted a few times. The V and J genes are TRBV19 and TRBJ2-1; 9 bases map to TRBD2. Germline V CDR1 and CDR2: LNHDA, SQIVND (reference sequence). V trimming: 8 bases; J trimming: 2 bases; junction bases outside the gene matches: 7. This CDR3 is built from 15 residues. Here the CDR3 DNA reads TGTGCCAGTCGAAATAGCGGGGGACCCTACAATGAGCAGTTCTTC. This codes for CASRNSGGPYNEQFF.

The V call is TRBV2, the J call TRBJ1-5; D gene unclear. Trimming cost V 5 bases and J 4 bases, with 18 bases left between them. CDR3 length equals 16 residues. From germline, CDR1 is SNHLY and CDR2 FYNNEI. Here the CDR3 DNA reads TGTGCCAGCAGTTCAACACGGGAAAGCTTGAATCAGCCCCAGCATTTT. Translated, it gives CASSSTRESLNQPQHF.

The chain links TRBV12-3 or TRBV12-4 to TRBJ1-1; D gene uncertain. Deletions cut 7 bases from V and 6 bases from J, with 12 bases between. CDR3 length: 12 residues. For the CDR3, the DNA is TGTGCCAGCACCCAGTTTTCTTCTGAAGCTTTCTTT. Its protein product is CASTQFSSEAFF.

This chain uses TRBV30 with TRBJ1-1, with a possible D match to TRBD1 (6 bases). Per germline, CDR1 GTSNPN and CDR2 SVGIG (reference sequence). V was pared by 1 base and J by 6 bases, with 9 bases between. CDR3 length equals 12 residues. The CDR3 DNA reads as TGTGCCTGGAGTGCTTCAGGGGCTGAAGCTTTCTTT. Translating gives CAWSASGAEAFF.

The chain is built from TRBV11-2 and TRBJ2-2; 9 bases map to TRBD2. Trimming took 4 bases from V and 3 from J; bases not matched to a gene: 9. Per the germline V gene, CDR1 is SGHAT and CDR2 is FQNNGV. The CDR3 covers 17 residues. CDR3 amino acids: CASSSRGSGGDTGELFF. CDR3 sequence (DNA): TGTGCCAGCAGCTCCAGAGGTAGCGGGGGTGACACCGGGGAGCTGTTTTTT.

This clonotype occurred a few times. The rearrangement joins TRBV27 to TRBJ1-1; D is unresolved. This CDR3 has 13 amino acids. CDR1 is MNHEY and CDR2 is SMNVEV in the germline V gene (reference sequence). The germline V and J ends were trimmed by 8 bases and 6 bases, with 16 bases remaining between them. The CDR3 protein is CASALSWTAEAFF. Here the CDR3 DNA reads TGTGCCAGCGCCCTTTCGTGGACGGCTGAAGCTTTCTTT.

This chain uses TRBV7-9 with TRBJ2-2; D tentatively reads TRBD1 or TRBD2 (5 bases each). This CDR3 contains 16 residues. V was pared by 5 bases and J by 5 bases, with 18 bases between. CDR1 and CDR2 from the germline V gene are SEHNR and FQNEAQ (reference sequence). CDR3 coding DNA: TGTGCCAGCAGCCCCCCCGTGGGGGAACCTACCGGGGAGCTGTTTTTT. Its translation is CASSPPVGEPTGELFF.

This clonotype was seen more than once but under ten times. The chain couples TRBV12-3 or TRBV12-4 to TRBJ2-1, with 9 bases identical to TRBD2. J gave up 4 bases and V 3 bases, and 4 bases lay outside the gene matches. The CDR3 contains 15 residues. The CDR3 DNA reads as TGTGCCAGCAGTTTGGGACTAGCAGCTTACAATGAGCAGTTCTTC. The encoded protein is CASSLGLAAYNEQFF.

V usage is TRBV20-1 and J usage is TRBJ2-1; D gene uncertain. Per the germline V gene, CDR1 is DFQATT and CDR2 is SNEGSKA (reference sequence). This CDR3 has 10 amino acids. Trimming took 5 bases from V and 6 from J, leaving 5 bases between them. The CDR3 loop is CSAGVNEQFF. In DNA, the CDR3 is TGCAGTGCTGGGGTCAATGAGCAGTTCTTC.

The chain recombines TRBV4-1 with TRBJ2-7, with 9 bases lining up with TRBD1. Germline CDR1 and CDR2: MGHRA and YSYEKL. J gave up 2 bases and V 4 bases, and 9 bases lay outside the gene matches. This CDR3 region has 16 residues. Here the CDR3 DNA reads TGCGCCAGCAGCCGAGCCCCGGGACAGGGTACCTACGAGCAGTACTTC. Protein sequence: CASSRAPGQGTYEQYF.

This chain links TRBV10-3 with TRBJ2-7, with D perhaps matching TRBD1 or TRBD2 (6 bases each). Trimming removed 6 bases at V and 4 bases at J, with 13 bases between. The CDR3 is made up of 13 amino acids. Germline lookup yields CDR1 ENHRY and CDR2 SYGVKD. The CDR3 coding sequence is TGTGCCATCAGAGGGGGGACGGCATACGAGCAGTACTTC. Translated: CAIRGGTAYEQYF.

The chain links TRBV7-6 to TRBJ1-1; 8 bases align to TRBD1. V shed 2 bases and J 7 bases; nucleotides not matched to a gene: 15. Looked up from germline, CDR1 is SGHVS and CDR2 is FNYEAQ. There are 17 residues in the CDR3. This CDR3 reads CASSLYLNQGAIDEAFF. CDR3 sequence (DNA): TGTGCCAGCAGCTTATATCTTAATCAGGGGGCGATCGATGAAGCTTTCTTT.

There are a few counts of this clonotype. The CDR3: CASIASGGHTNTQYF. For the CDR3, the DNA is TGTGCCAGCATTGCTAGCGGGGGACATACCAATACGCAGTATTTT. This chain joins TRBV2 and TRBJ2-3, with 10 bases aligning to TRBD2. CDR1 is SNHLY, CDR2 FYNNEI, per germline. Trimming removed 7 bases from V and 7 bases from J; junction bases left unmatched: 11. There are 15 residues in the CDR3.

There are a few counts of this clonotype. This chain links TRBV11-1 with TRBJ2-3; 7 bases agree with TRBD1. Germline-derived CDR1 and CDR2 are SGHAT and FQDESV (reference sequence). The CDR3 extends over 19 amino acids. The J segment lost 1 base and the V segment lost 0 bases, leaving 13 bases of the junction unmatched. This CDR3 reads CASSLAPGTAFRRTDTQYF. The CDR3 DNA reads as TGTGCCAGCAGCTTAGCGCCGGGGACAGCCTTCCGTCGCACAGATACGCAGTATTTT.

The table lists this clonotype with a few counts. The chain uses TRBV27 and TRBJ1-1; unclear D gene. The V gene lost 3 bases and the J gene lost 4 bases, with 12 bases spanning the gap. Germline lookup yields CDR1 MNHEY and CDR2 SMNVEV (reference sequence). CDR3 length equals 14 residues. CDR3 sequence (DNA): TGTGCCAGCAGTTTGCAGCGTCGGGCCACTGAAGCTTTCTTT. Its translation: CASSLQRRATEAFF.

This clonotype appeared once. This chain uses TRBV7-8 with TRBJ2-3; 8 bases agree with TRBD2. The trim removed 4 bases at V and 1 base at J, leaving 19 bases unmatched. In germline, CDR1 is SGHVS, CDR2 FQNEAQ. CDR3 length: 20 amino acids. In DNA form, the CDR3 reads TGTGCCAGCAGCTCAGGGGCGGCGGGGGGCCTATATCGGGGCACAGATACGCAGTATTTT. Amino acid sequence: CASSSGAAGGLYRGTDTQYF.

This clonotype has only a few counts. The genes are TRBV27 and TRBJ1-2; 11 bases match TRBD1. The CDR3 consists of 14 residues. The V gene end was trimmed by 4 bases and the J gene end by 6 bases; junction bases not matched to a gene: 4. The V gene's germline CDR1 is MNHEY and CDR2 SMNVEV (reference sequence). Here the CDR3 reads CASSSGDRGNGYTF. The DNA of the CDR3 is TGTGCCAGCAGTTCGGGGGACAGGGGGAATGGCTACACCTTC.

This clonotype showed up many times. The CDR3 DNA sequence: TGTGCCAGCAGTTTATCGGTGAGCTCCTACGAGCAGTACTTC. Its translation is CASSLSVSSYEQYF. J is TRBJ2-7 and V is TRBV12-3 or TRBV12-4; D gene uncertain. This CDR3 region has 14 residues. V lost 2 bases and J 0 bases, leaving 8 bases between the germline ends.

The chain is built from TRBV7-6 and TRBJ1-5; no clear D. The V gene lost 8 bases and the J gene lost 3 bases, with 8 bases spanning the gap. The CDR3 is made up of 12 amino acids. Germline lookup yields CDR1 SGHVS and CDR2 FNYEAQ. The chain's CDR3 is CASALPNQPQHF. CDR3 nucleotides: TGTGCCAGCGCCTTGCCCAATCAGCCCCAGCATTTT.

The sample holds a few counts of this clonotype. This chain links TRBV7-2 with TRBJ2-1; D gene ambiguous. CDR1 and CDR2 (germline): SGHTA, FQGNSA. The length of the CDR3 is 16 residues. The V end was cut by 5 bases, the J end by 3 bases, with 17 bases between. CDR3 sequence: CASSHNRASLYNEQFF. The CDR3 nucleotides read TGTGCCAGCAGCCATAATAGAGCTTCCCTCTACAATGAGCAGTTCTTC.

Here the CDR3 reads CASSQGQGLNYGYTF. Here the CDR3 DNA reads TGCGCCAGCAGCCAAGGGCAGGGGCTTAACTATGGCTACACCTTC. The V and J genes are TRBV4-3 and TRBJ1-2; perhaps TRBD1 as D (6 bases). Trimming took 1 base from V and 1 from J, leaving 10 bases between them. Germline CDR1 LGHNA, CDR2 YSLEER. CDR3 length equals 15 residues.

A few counts support this clonotype. This sequence joins TRBV7-2 and TRBJ1-2; D is ambiguous. From germline, CDR1 is SGHTA and CDR2 FQGNSA. V was trimmed by 3 bases and J by 6 bases, leaving 11 bases between them. The CDR3 consists of 13 residues. DNA of the CDR3: TGTGCCAGCAGCTTTGGGTCTTCGGATGGCTACACCTTC. As protein: CASSFGSSDGYTF.